The subject of this entry is one TCR beta chain. The antigen is not known. The data belong to a study of T cell clones after liver transplantation. Whole-study context: Immunosuppression withdrawal was tried within 2 years after liver transplantation in this trial. Third-party-reactive TCRbeta sequences from pre-transplant mixed lymphocyte reactions served as antigen-independent comparators.

This CDR3 has 14 residues. The V gene's germline CDR1 is MDHEN and CDR2 SYDVKM. V lost 3 bases and J lost 6, with 12 bases in between. Method: immunoSEQ multiplex PCR; TCRdb's copy keeps in-frame clones and lacks some. The profile shows some 6,000 clones, approximately 80% of them singletons. Study-level results: Post-transplant, graft-donor-reactive CD4 TCRbeta sequences in blood dropped significantly in most of the 8 subjects. A larger donor-reactive than third-party decline suggested partial antigen-specific deletion.

This TCR was sampled from a human patient who received a liver transplant. Some of the T cells might come from the graft donor. The chain uses TRBV28 and TRBJ1-5; no reliable D call. The material was CD8+ T cells from blood, obtained approximately 3.5 years after liver transplant. The CDR3 reads CASSFGLHTQPQHF. CDR3 bases: TGTGCCAGCAGTTTCGGGCTGCACACTCAGCCCCAGCATTTT.